The entry that follows covers one TCR beta chain sequence. This clonotype was observed at least ten times. What this receptor recognizes is not known. Qualities for individual bases were not recorded, and no much larger clone is one base off. Receptor libraries were prepared by 5' RACE. Sequencer: NextSeq 500. In the TCR library protocol, unique molecular identifiers were attached to individual cDNA molecules to correct for PCR bias and sequencing error. Sequencing covered both TCR alpha and beta chains, and within each sample the abundances of alpha and beta sequences were tightly co-correlated. The study's own analysis went as follows. Decombinator V4 was used to perform V gene, J gene and CDR3 annotation of TCR sequences. TCRs were defined as expanded if a significant change between any two time points was detected under a Poisson model with p below 0.0001. TCR abundances were normalised to the total number of TCRs sequenced per sample and were expressed as counts per million. VDJdb, accessed 1 November 2021, was searched for CMV, EBV and SARS-CoV-2 annotated TCRs, with TCRs annotated for multiple antigens excluded. TCRdb trimmed the raw reads at Q25, called clones with MiXCR and kept productive beta chains. Entries are consolidated by CDR3 protein sequence, retaining the most common genes and DNA. TCRdb, rather than the study authors, made the V and J calls. The table for this sample lists 45,000 to 65,000 distinct CDR3 sequences; 7% to 10% of them were counted only once. The top ten clones comprise 4.2% of the sample.

The study was a case-control design nested within a healthcare worker cohort in London, UK, with weekly nasopharyngeal swab PCR tests and blood sampling. Healthcare workers were recruited between 23 and 31 March 2020, during the week of the UK lockdown, and were followed weekly for up to about 15 weeks. The source of the sample is a study of early T cells in non-severe SARS-CoV-2 infection (dated by TCRdb to 2020 to 2023). For context, the study as a whole: TCR sequencing used bulk RNA from unsorted whole blood, so alpha and beta chains could not be paired.

The paper as a whole reports these results and caveats: Matching against VDJdb was skewed toward anti-spike CD8 responses, likely underestimated virus-specific expansions, and missed private and CD4 specificities.

Source material: whole blood. The receptor was derived from an adult who was a healthcare worker with PCR-confirmed SARS-CoV-2 infection or an uninfected control (not recorded which).

The CDR3 in this case is CASRGSSYNEQFF. The DNA sequence follows: TGTGCCAGCAGGGGTAGCTCCTACAATGAGCAGTTCTTC. Recombination connected TRBV6-5 to TRBJ2-1; there is no confident call for the D gene. Between the V and J ends, shortened by 6 bases and 0 bases respectively, the junction contains 6 bases. From the cysteine through the phenylalanine, the CDR3 covers 13 amino acids. Of the read, only the CDR3 DNA is kept; its 39 bases are in frame from base 1. CDR1 and CDR2, per the germline V gene, are MNHEY and SVGAGI.